Sequencing of this TCR beta chain was carried out in a study of blood T cell repertoires in COVID-19. Across the study: In each case, the material was cDNA or gDNA derived from T cells, B-cell-depleted T cells, or PBMCs.

The germline V gene has CDR1 LNHDA and CDR2 SQIVND (reference sequence). The CDR3 is 17 amino acids. The junction had 11 bases not matched to a gene; V was cut back by 2 bases and J by 8 bases. Profiling relied on immunoSEQ multiplex PCR, and the TCRdb table lists in-frame clones only, not all of them. The sample lists fewer than 250,000 clones, approximately 86% seen once, with 3% to 3.5% in the top ten. Sequenced material: peripheral blood. The rearrangement joins TRBV19 to TRBJ2-1, with 11 bases fitting TRBD1. This TCR derives from a man aged 60 to 69 with acute or convalescent COVID-19. CDR3 amino acids: CASSILRGRTGGYEQFF. CDR3 DNA sequence: TGTGCCAGTAGTATATTACGGGGGAGGACAGGGGGCTATGAGCAGTTCTTC.